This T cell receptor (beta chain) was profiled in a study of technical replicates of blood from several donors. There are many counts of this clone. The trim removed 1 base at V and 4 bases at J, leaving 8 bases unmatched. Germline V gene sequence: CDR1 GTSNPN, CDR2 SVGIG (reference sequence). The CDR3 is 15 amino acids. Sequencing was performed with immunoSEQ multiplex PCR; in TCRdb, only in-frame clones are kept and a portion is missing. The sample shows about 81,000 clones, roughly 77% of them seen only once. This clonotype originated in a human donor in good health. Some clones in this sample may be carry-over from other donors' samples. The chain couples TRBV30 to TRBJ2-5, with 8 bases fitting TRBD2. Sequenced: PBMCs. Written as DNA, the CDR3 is TGTGCCTGGAGTGAGGGACTAGGGATTTCAGAGACCCAGTACTTC. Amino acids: CAWSEGLGISETQYF.